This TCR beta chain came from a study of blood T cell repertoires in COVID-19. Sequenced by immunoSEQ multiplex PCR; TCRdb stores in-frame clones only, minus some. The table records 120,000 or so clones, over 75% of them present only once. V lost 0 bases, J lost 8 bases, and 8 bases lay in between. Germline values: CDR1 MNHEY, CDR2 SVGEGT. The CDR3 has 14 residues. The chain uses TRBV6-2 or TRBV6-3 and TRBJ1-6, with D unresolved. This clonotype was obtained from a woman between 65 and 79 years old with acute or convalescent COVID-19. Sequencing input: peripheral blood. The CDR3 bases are TGTGCCAGCAGTTACTCGGGAGTCGATTCACCCCTCCACTTT. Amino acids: CASSYSGVDSPLHF.